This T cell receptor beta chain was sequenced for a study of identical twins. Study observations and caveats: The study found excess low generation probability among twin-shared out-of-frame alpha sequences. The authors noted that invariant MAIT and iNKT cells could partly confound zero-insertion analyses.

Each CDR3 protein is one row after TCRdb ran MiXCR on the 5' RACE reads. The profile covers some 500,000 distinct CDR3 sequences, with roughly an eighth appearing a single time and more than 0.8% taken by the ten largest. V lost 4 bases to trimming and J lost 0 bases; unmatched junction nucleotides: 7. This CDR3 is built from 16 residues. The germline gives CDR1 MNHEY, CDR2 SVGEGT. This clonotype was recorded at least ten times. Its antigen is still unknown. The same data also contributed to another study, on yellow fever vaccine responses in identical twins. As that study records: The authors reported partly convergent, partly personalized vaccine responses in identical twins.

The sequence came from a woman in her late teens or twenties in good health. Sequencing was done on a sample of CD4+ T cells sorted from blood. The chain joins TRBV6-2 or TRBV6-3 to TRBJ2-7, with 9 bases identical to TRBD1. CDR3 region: CASSSPGQGPSYEQYF. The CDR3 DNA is TGTGCCAGCAGTTCCCCCGGACAGGGGCCCTCCTACGAGCAGTACTTC.